This T cell receptor beta chain was observed in a study of post-analysis software for immune sequencing data. Across the study: Relapsing-remitting, secondary progressive and progressive-relapsing forms of multiple sclerosis all featured among disease courses.

General observations from the study: Significantly lower normalized Chao1 diversity was seen in multiple sclerosis patients than in controls. Strong same-batch co-clustering of samples appeared with F measure clustering. Compared with controls, patients had more of 4 or 5 TRBV segments, including TRBV5-6, TRBV5-1 and TRBV20-1.

On this clonotype: The antigen is not known.

V lost 7 bases and J lost 6, with 22 bases in between. Looked up from germline, CDR1 is MNHEY and CDR2 is SMNVEV (reference sequence). CDR3 size: 15 residues. Libraries were made from TCR beta cDNA, and they carried unique molecular identifiers. Via MiXCR, TCRdb re-called the PCR reads, giving one row per CDR3 protein. The repertoire holds around 400,000 distinct CDR3 sequences, with over 30% as singletons. This sequence was found in a girl aged 2 to 9 with multiple sclerosis. The chain uses TRBV27 and TRBJ2-7; D is perhaps TRBD2 (6 bases). Sequencing was done on a sample of blood. In DNA, the CDR3 is TGTGCCAGCACTAACTCATGGGGACTTGGGGCCGAGCAGTACTTC. Protein sequence: CASTNSWGLGAEQYF.